Shown below are 13 T cell receptor beta chains from a single sample sequenced in a study of PD-1 blockade in classical Hodgkin lymphoma. Described time point: newly diagnosed, previously untreated cHL patient sample. After PBMCs were thawed, their CD8+ T cells were isolated by magnetic negative selection. Method: immunoSEQ multiplex PCR; TCRdb's copy keeps in-frame clones and lacks some. Found here are approximately 9,900 clones, more than 85% of them singletons; the top ten hold about 8.1%. Sequencing was done on a sample of CD8+ T cells from blood. Receptors were obtained from a human donor with classical Hodgkin lymphoma.

The chain is built from TRBV19 and TRBJ2-7, with 7 bases lining up with TRBD2. The CDR3 covers 15 residues. Germline-derived CDR1 and CDR2 are LNHDA and SQIVND (reference sequence). V dropped 4 bases and J dropped 2; count of bases not matched to a gene: 8. CDR3 sequence reads: CASSNGPSGAYEQYF. CDR3 bases: TGTGCCAGTAGTAACGGCCCGAGCGGGGCCTACGAGCAGTACTTC.

The chain joins TRBV29-1 to TRBJ2-3; 7 nucleotides line up with TRBD1. The CDR3 is 12 residues long. Germline V gives CDR1 SQVTM, CDR2 ANQGSEA. V shed 0 bases and J 11 bases; nucleotides not matched to a gene: 5. CDR3 in DNA: TGCAGCGTTGAAGAGGGGACAGCGAAGCAGTATTTT. The encoded protein is CSVEEGTAKQYF.

The chain couples TRBV5-4 to TRBJ2-3, with TRBD2 identical over 7 bases. Germline V gives CDR1 SGHNT, CDR2 YYREEE (reference sequence). The CDR3 spans 15 residues. V gave up 3 bases and J gave up 0 bases; unmatched junction bases: 4. The chain's CDR3 is CASSSSGASTDTQYF. CDR3 nucleotides: TGTGCCAGCAGCTCCAGCGGGGCTAGCACAGATACGCAGTATTTT.

The chain recombines TRBV27 with TRBJ1-2; D perhaps matches TRBD1 (5 bases). This CDR3 contains 12 residues. The germline gives CDR1 MNHEY, CDR2 SMNVEV (reference sequence). V lost 4 bases to trimming and J lost 5 bases, with 8 bases between them. Here the CDR3 DNA reads TGTGCCAGCAGTTCGGGGGTATATGGCTACACCTTC. Encoded protein: CASSSGVYGYTF.

CDR3 sequence: CASSSLFGANEQFF. CDR3 sequence (DNA): TGTGCCAGCAGCTCCCTTTTTGGAGCGAATGAGCAGTTCTTC. The chain employs TRBV6-1 and TRBJ2-1; D call uncertain. Germline CDR1 is MNHNS and CDR2 is SASEGT. The CDR3 is made up of 14 amino acids. V lost 6 bases, J lost 7 bases, and 16 bases lay in between.

The chain recombines TRBV13 with TRBJ2-7, with TRBD2 as a possible D gene (5 bases). V lost 0 bases and J 3 bases, leaving 6 bases between the germline ends. CDR1 and CDR2 from the germline V gene are PRHDT and FYEKMQ (reference sequence). This CDR3 spans 13 amino acids. The CDR3 nucleotides read TGTGCCAGCAGCTTAGGACGGGACTACGAGCAGTACTTC. Translating it yields CASSLGRDYEQYF.

This chain connects TRBV28 to TRBJ1-1, with no clear D. Germline-derived CDR1 and CDR2 are MDHEN and SYDVKM. This CDR3 comprises 14 residues. Trimming pared 7 bases from V and 0 bases from J, leaving 12 bases between. CDR3 in DNA: TGTGCCAGCACGCCGAATTTTATGAACACTGAAGCTTTCTTT. Its protein is CASTPNFMNTEAFF.

This chain joins TRBV7-9 and TRBJ2-7; no reliable D call. V was shortened by 0 bases and J by 4 bases, with 4 bases between the two germline ends. The CDR3 is made up of 12 amino acids. Germline loops: CDR1 SEHNR, CDR2 FQNEAQ (reference sequence). CDR3 DNA sequence: TGTGCCAGCAGCTTAGCTTTATACGAGCAGTACTTC. As protein: CASSLALYEQYF. Full variable domain (outside the CDR3, taken from reference TRBV7-9 and TRBJ2-7): DTGVSQNPRHKITKRGQNVTFRCDPISEHNRLYWYRQTLGQGPEFLTYFQNEAQLEKSRLLSDRFSAERPKGSFSTLEIQRTEQGDSAMYLCASSLALYEQYFGPGTRLTVT.

The CDR3 region has the DNA TGTGCCAGTTGGGACAGAGATAGCAATCAGCCCCAGCATTTT. Protein: CASWDRDSNQPQHF. This chain connects TRBV2 to TRBJ1-5; 7 nucleotides line up with TRBD1. Germline V gene sequence: CDR1 SNHLY, CDR2 FYNNEI. V shed 9 bases, J shed 0 bases, and the junction held 5 bases outside the gene matches. This CDR3 has 14 amino acids.

This chain connects TRBV10-2 to TRBJ2-2, with TRBD2 matching 11 bases. Trimming took 5 bases from V and 6 from J; bases not matched to a gene: 11. The CDR3 totals 17 residues. The germline V gene encodes CDR1 WSHSY and CDR2 SAAADI. CDR3 loop: CASSLGTSGSVAGELFF. CDR3 DNA: TGCGCCAGCAGTCTGGGAACTAGCGGGAGTGTAGCCGGGGAGCTGTTTTTT.

V usage is TRBV27 and J usage is TRBJ1-2; D gene unclear. The CDR3 sequence is 14 residues long. Trimming shortened V by 8 bases and J by 4 bases, and 17 bases separated the two germline ends. The V gene's germline CDR1 is MNHEY and CDR2 SMNVEV (reference sequence). CDR3 protein: CASGKTPSFYGYTF. In DNA, the CDR3 is TGTGCCAGCGGGAAGACACCATCTTTCTATGGCTACACCTTC.

J is TRBJ1-1 and V is TRBV6-5; no definite D call. Germline loops: CDR1 MNHEY, CDR2 SVGAGI. This CDR3 has 11 amino acids. V was trimmed by 10 bases and J by 5 bases, leaving 11 bases between them. The CDR3: CATSLGTEAFF. Here the CDR3 DNA reads TGTGCCACTTCGCTAGGGACTGAAGCTTTCTTT.

The genes are TRBV6-6 and TRBJ2-7; D may correspond to TRBD1 or TRBD2 (5 bases each). Germline V CDR1 and CDR2: MNHNY, SVGAGI (reference sequence). V was trimmed by 2 bases and J by 4 bases, leaving 9 bases between them. This CDR3 is built from 13 residues. For the CDR3, the DNA is TGTGCCAGCAGTTACGGGGGACCATACGAGCAGTACTTC. Amino acid sequence: CASSYGGPYEQYF.